The clone carrying this T cell receptor (beta chain) was picked up a small number of times. Antigen: not known. An end of the junction does not agree with germline; a read error may underlie this. The source of the sample is a study of T cells in Graves' hyperthyroidism and ophthalmopathy. Study in general: At the time of initial diagnosis and before any treatment, peripheral blood was collected. Study-wide points: Blood shared most expanded thyroid clonotypes above 0.001.

RNA transcripts provided the source from which TCR beta CDR3 regions were amplified. The HTBI primer set drove a first-round RT-PCR of the TCR CDR3. In TCRdb, the multiplex PCR reads were re-called with MiXCR into one record per CDR3 protein. The sample records over 550,000 distinct CDR3 sequences, around 15% being singletons. Extraction of PBMCs used 10 ml of fresh peripheral blood. The CDR3 runs 17 residues. CDR1 and CDR2 (germline): LGHDT, YNNKEL (reference sequence). The TCR originated in a woman aged 18-29 years with Graves' hyperthyroidism. The J gene is TRBJ1-6, the V gene TRBV3-1, with D maybe TRBD1 (5 bases). Material: blood. The CDR3 bases are TGTGCCAGCAGCCAAGCCTTGGGGGGTGCCTATAATTCGCCCCTCCACTTT. It yields the protein CASSQALGGAYNSPLHF.